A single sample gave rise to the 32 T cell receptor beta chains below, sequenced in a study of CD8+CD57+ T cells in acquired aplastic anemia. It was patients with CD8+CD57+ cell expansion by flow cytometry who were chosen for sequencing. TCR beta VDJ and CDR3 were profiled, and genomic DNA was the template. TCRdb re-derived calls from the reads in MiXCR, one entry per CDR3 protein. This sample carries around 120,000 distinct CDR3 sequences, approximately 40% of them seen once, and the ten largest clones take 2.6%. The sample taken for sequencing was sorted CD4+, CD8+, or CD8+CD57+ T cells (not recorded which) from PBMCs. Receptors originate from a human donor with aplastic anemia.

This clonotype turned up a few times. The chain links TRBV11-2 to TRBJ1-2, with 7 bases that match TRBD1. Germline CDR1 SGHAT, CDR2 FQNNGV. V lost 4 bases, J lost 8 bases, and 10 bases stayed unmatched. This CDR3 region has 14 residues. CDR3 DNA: TGTGCCAGCAGCTCGACAAACAGGGGTTGGGGCTACACCTTC. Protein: CASSSTNRGWGYTF. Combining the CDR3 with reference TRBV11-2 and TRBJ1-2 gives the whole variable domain EAGVAQSPRYKIIEKRQSVAFWCNPISGHATLYWYQQILGQGPKLLIQFQNNGVVDDSQLPKDRFSAERLKGVDSTLKIQPAKLEDSAVYLCASSSTNRGWGYTFGSGTRLTVV.

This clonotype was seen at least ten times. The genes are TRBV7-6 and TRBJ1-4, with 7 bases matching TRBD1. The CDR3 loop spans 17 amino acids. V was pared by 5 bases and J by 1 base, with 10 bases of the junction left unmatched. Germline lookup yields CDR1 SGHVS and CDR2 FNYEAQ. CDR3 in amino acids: CASSPGQGGETNEKLFF. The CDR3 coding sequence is TGTGCCAGCAGCCCAGGTCAGGGGGGCGAAACTAATGAAAAACTGTTTTTT.

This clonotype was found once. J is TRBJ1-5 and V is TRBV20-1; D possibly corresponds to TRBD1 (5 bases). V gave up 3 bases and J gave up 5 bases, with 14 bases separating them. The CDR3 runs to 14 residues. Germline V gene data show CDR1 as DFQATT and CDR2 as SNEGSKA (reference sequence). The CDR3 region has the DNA TGCAGTGCTAGTCCCTCGGGGGGGGATCAGCCCCAGCATTTT. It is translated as CSASPSGGDQPQHF.

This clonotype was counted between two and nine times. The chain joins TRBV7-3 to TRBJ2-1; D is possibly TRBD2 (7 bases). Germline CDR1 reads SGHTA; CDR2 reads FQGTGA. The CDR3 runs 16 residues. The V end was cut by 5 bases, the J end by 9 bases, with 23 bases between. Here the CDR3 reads CASSPRVRGGRGEQFF. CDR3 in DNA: TGTGCCAGCAGCCCCAGAGTTAGGGGGGGCCGCGGTGAGCAGTTCTTC.

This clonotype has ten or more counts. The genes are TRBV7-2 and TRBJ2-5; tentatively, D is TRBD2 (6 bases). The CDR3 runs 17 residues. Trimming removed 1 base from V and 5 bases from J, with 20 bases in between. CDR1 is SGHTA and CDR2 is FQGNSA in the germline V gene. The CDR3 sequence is CASSLGGVGRQWETQYF. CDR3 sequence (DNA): TGTGCCAGCAGCTTAGGCGGGGTCGGGCGGCAGTGGGAGACCCAGTACTTC. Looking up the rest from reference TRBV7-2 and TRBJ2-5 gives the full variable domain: GAGVSQSPSNKVTEKGKDVELRCDPISGHTALYWYRQSLGQGLEFLIYFQGNSAPDKSGLPSDRFSAERTGGSVSTLTIQRTQQEDSAVYLCASSLGGVGRQWETQYFGPGTRLLVL.

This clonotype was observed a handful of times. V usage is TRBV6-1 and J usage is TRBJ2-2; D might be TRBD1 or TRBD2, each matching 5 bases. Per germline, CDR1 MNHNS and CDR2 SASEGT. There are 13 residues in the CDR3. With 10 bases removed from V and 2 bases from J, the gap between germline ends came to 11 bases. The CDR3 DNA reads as TGTGCCACCGGGGCCGATAACACCGGGGAGCTGTTTTTT. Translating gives CATGADNTGELFF.

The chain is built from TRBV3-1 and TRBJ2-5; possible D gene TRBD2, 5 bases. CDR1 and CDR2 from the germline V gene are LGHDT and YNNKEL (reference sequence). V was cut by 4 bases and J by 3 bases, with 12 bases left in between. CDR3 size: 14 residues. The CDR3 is CASSPRLHEETQYF. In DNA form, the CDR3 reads TGTGCCAGCAGCCCACGACTACACGAAGAGACCCAGTACTTC.

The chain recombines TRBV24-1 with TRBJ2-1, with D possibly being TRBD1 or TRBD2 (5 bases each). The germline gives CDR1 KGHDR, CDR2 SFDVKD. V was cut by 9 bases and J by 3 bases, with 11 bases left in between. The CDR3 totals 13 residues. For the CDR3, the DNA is TGTGCCACCGACGGGGCAAACTACAATGAGCAGTTCTTC. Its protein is CATDGANYNEQFF.

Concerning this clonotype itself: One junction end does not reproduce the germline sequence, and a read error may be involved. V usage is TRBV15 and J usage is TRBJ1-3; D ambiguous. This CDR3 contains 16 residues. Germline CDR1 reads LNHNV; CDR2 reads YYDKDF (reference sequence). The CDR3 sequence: CATSRDRVMIGNTVYF. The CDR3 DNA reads TGTGCCACCAGCAGAGATAGGGTCATGATAGGAAACACCGTATATTTT.

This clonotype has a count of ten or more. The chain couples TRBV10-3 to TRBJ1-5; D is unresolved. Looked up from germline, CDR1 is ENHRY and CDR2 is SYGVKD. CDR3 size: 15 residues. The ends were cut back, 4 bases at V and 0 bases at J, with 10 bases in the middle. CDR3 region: CAISVDGNSNQPQHF. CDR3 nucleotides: TGTGCCATCAGTGTGGACGGAAATAGCAATCAGCCCCAGCATTTT.

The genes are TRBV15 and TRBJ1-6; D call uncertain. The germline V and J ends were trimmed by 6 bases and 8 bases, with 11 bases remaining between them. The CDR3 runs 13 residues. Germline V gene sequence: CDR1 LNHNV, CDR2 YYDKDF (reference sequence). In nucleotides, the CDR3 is TGTGCCACCAGGTACCTCCGGGATTCACCCCTCCACTTT. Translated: CATRYLRDSPLHF. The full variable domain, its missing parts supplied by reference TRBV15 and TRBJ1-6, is DAMVIQNPRYQVTQFGKPVTLSCSQTLNHNVMYWYQQKSSQAPKLLFHYYDKDFNNEADTPDNFQSRRPNTSFCFLDIRSPGLGDTAMYLCATRYLRDSPLHFGNGTRLTVT.

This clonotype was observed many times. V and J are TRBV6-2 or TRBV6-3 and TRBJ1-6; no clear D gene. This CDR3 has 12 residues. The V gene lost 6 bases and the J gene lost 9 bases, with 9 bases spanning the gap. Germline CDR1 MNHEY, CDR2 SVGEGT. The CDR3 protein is CASSPEASPLHF. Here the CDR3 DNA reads TGTGCCAGCAGCCCCGAGGCTTCACCCCTCCACTTT.

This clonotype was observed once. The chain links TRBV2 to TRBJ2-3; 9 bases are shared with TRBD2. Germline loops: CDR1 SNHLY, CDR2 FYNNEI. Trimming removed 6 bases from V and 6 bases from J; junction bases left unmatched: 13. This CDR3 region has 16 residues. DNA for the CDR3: TGTGCCAGCAGGTCGGGGTCTAGCGGGGAGTCGGATACGCAGTATTTT. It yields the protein CASRSGSSGESDTQYF.

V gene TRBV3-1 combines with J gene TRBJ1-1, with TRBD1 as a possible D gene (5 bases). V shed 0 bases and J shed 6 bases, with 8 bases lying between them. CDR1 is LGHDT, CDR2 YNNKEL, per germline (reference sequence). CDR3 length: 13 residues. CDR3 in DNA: TGTGCCAGCAGCCAAGAGGGGGGACCTGAAGCTTTCTTT. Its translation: CASSQEGGPEAFF.

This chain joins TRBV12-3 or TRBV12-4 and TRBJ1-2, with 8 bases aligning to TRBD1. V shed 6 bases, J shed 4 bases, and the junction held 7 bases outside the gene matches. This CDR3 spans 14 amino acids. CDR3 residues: CASRRDRGGYGYTF. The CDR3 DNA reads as TGTGCCAGCAGGCGAGACAGGGGTGGCTATGGCTACACCTTC.

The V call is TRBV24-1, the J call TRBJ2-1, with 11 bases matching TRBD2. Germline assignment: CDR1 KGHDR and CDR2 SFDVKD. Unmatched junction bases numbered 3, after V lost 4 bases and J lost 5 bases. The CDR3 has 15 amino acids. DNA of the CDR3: TGTGCCACCAGTGAATGGGGACTAGCGGACAATGAGCAGTTCTTC. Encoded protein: CATSEWGLADNEQFF.

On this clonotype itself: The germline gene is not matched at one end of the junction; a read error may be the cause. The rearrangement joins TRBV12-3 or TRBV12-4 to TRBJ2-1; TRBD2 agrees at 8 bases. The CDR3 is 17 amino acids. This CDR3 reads CASSLDPRRGDYNEQLF. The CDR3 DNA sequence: TGTGCCAGCAGTTTAGACCCCAGGCGGGGGGACTACAATGAGCAGCTCTTC.

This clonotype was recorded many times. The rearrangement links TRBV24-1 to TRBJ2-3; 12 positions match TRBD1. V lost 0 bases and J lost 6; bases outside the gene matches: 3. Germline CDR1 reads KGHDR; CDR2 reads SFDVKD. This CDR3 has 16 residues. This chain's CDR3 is CATSDLGTGGADTQYF. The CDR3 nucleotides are TGTGCCACCAGTGATTTGGGGACAGGGGGCGCGGATACGCAGTATTTT.

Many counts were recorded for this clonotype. Written as DNA, the CDR3 is TGTGCCAGCAGCTCCGGCCTAGTCGAGCAGTACGTC. This translates into CASSSGLVEQYV. This chain connects TRBV5-5 to TRBJ2-7; D uncertain. The V gene's germline CDR1 is SGHKS and CDR2 YYEKEE (reference sequence). The CDR3 has 12 residues. V gave up 3 bases and J gave up 6 bases, with 10 bases separating them.

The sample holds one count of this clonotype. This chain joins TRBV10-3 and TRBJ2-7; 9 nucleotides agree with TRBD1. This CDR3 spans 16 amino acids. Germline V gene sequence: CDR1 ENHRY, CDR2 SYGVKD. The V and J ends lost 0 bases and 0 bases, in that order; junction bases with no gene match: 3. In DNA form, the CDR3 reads TGTGCCATCAGTGAGTCTAAGGGACAGGGCTCCTACGAGCAGTACTTC. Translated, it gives CAISESKGQGSYEQYF.

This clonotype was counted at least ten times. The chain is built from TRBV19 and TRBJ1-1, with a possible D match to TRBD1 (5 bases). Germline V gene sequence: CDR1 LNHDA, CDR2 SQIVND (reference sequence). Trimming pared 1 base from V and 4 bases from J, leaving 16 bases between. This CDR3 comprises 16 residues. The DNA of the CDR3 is TGTGCCAGTAGTATAGTCGATGGGGGTCGGAGCACTGAAGCTTTCTTT. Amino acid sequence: CASSIVDGGRSTEAFF.

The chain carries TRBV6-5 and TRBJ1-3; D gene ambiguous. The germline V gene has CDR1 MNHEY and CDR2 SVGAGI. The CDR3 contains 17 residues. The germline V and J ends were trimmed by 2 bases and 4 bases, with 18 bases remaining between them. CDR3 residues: CASSYLPINSGGNTIYF. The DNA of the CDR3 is TGTGCCAGCAGTTACCTCCCAATTAACTCCGGGGGAAACACCATATATTTT.

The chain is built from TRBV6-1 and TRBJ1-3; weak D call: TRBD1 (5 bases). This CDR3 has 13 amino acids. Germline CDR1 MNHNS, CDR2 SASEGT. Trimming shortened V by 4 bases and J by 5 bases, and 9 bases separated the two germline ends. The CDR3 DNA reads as TGTGCCAGCAGTGCGGGACCGAGAAACACCATATATTTT. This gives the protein CASSAGPRNTIYF.

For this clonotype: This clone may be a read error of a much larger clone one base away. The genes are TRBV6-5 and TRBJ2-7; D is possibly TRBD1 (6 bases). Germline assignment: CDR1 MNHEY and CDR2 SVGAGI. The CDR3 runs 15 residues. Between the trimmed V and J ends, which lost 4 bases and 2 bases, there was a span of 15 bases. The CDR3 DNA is TGTGCCAGCAGTTCCTGGACAGTTCCCCCCTACGAGCAGTACGTC. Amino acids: CASSSWTVPPYEQYV.

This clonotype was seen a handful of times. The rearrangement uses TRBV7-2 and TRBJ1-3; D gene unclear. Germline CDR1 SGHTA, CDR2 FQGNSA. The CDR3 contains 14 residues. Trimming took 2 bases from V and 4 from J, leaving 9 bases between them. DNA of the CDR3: TGTGCCAGCAGCTTACACGCCAAAGGAAACACCATATATTTT. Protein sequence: CASSLHAKGNTIYF.

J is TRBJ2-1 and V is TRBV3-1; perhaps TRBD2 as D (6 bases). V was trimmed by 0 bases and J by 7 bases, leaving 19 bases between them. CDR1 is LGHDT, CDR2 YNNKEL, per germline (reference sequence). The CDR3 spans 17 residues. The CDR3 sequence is CASSQDPGLPFTNEQFF. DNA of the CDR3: TGTGCCAGCAGCCAAGATCCGGGACTTCCTTTTACAAATGAGCAGTTCTTC.

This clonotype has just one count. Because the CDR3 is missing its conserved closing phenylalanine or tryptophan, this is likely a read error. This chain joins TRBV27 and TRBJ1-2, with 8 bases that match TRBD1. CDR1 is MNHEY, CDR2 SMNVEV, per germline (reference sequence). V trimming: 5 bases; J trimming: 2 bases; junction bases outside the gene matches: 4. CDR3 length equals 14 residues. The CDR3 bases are TGTGCCAGCAGTGCGGACAGGGAGAACTATGGCTACACCCTC. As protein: CASSADRENYGYTL.

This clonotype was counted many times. DNA of the CDR3: TGCGCCAGCAGTTCGAGGGCAGGGAGCACAGATACGCAGTATTTT. The encoded protein is CASSSRAGSTDTQYF. The chain carries TRBV5-1 and TRBJ2-3, with D tentatively TRBD1 or TRBD2 (5 bases each). This CDR3 contains 15 residues. V was shortened by 5 bases and J by 0 bases, with 13 bases between the two germline ends. Germline V gene sequence: CDR1 SGHRS, CDR2 YFSETQ.

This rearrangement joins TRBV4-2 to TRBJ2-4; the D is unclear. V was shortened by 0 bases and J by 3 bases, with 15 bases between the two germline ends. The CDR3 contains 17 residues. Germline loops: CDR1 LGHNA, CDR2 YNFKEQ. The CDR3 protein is CASSQDNRVVGKNIQYF. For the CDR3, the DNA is TGTGCCAGCAGCCAAGATAATAGGGTGGTAGGCAAAAACATTCAGTACTTC.

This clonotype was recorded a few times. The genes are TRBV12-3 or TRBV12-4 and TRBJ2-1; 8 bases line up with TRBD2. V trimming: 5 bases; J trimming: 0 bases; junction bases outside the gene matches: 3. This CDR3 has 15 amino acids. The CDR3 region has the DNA TGTGCCAGCAGTCCCGGGGGGGACTCCTACAATGAGCAGTTCTTC. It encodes CASSPGGDSYNEQFF.

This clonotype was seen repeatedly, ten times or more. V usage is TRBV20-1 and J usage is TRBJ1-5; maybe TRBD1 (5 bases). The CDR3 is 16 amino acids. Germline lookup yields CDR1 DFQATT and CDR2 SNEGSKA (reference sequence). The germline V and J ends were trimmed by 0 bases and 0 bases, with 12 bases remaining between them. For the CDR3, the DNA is TGCAGTGCTAGAGATGGGGCAGGGAATAGCAATCAGCCCCAGCATTTT. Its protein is CSARDGAGNSNQPQHF.

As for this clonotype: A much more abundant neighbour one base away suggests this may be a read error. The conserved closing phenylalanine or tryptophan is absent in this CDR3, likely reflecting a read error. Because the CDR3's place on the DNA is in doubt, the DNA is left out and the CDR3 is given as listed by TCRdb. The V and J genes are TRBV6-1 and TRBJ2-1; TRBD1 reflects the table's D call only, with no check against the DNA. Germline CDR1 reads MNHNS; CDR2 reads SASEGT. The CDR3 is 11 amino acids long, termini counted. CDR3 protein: CASSLTGERFL.